These 20 T cell receptor beta chains were sequenced from one sample in a study of cytomegalovirus exposure and HLA in healthy donors. Primers: 60 Vbeta forward and 13 Jbeta reverse. Produced via immunoSEQ multiplex PCR; TCRdb's table is partial and in-frame only. The data contain tens of thousands of clones, more than 90% of them singletons. Material: PBMCs. The receptors were gathered from a woman aged 18-35 years in good health and CMV-seronegative.

The chain links TRBV27 to TRBJ1-1; 7 positions match TRBD1. The V and J ends lost 8 bases and 4 bases, in that order; junction bases with no gene match: 13. Germline-derived CDR1 and CDR2 are MNHEY and SMNVEV (reference sequence). The CDR3 loop spans 15 amino acids. CDR3 region: CASGFGQGVITEAFF. The CDR3 region has the DNA TGTGCCAGCGGATTCGGGCAGGGGGTTATCACTGAAGCTTTCTTT.

This chain connects TRBV6-1 to TRBJ2-1; D is perhaps TRBD1 (5 bases). The CDR3 is 15 residues long. V was pared by 6 bases and J by 3 bases, with 15 bases between. Germline V CDR1 and CDR2: MNHNS, SASEGT. The CDR3 is CASRSTVSGYNEQFF. The CDR3 region has the DNA TGTGCCAGCAGGTCGACAGTCTCGGGCTACAATGAGCAGTTCTTC.

The chain couples TRBV2 to TRBJ2-5; TRBD2 matches at 7 bases. The CDR3 is 14 amino acids. Germline V gives CDR1 SNHLY, CDR2 FYNNEI. Trimming removed 4 bases from V and 5 bases from J; junction bases left unmatched: 7. CDR3 coding DNA: TGTGCCAGCAGTGCCGGCGGGAGCGCCGAGACCCAGTACTTC. This sequence encodes CASSAGGSAETQYF. Based on the CDR3 plus reference TRBV2 and TRBJ2-5, the full variable domain is EPEVTQTPSHQVTQMGQEVILRCVPISNHLYFYWYRQILGQKVEFLVSFYNNEISEKSEIFDDQFSVERPDGSNFTLKIRSTKLEDSAMYFCASSAGGSAETQYFGPGTRLLVL.

The chain is built from TRBV30 and TRBJ2-1; no reliable D call. This CDR3 is built from 15 residues. Looked up from germline, CDR1 is GTSNPN and CDR2 is SVGIG (reference sequence). V was shortened by 2 bases and J by 0 bases, with 11 bases between the two germline ends. The CDR3 nucleotides are TGTGCCTGGAGTAAAGCTTTAAGCTCCTACAATGAGCAGTTCTTC. It is translated as CAWSKALSSYNEQFF.

This clone showed up just once. This rearrangement joins TRBV2 to TRBJ1-5, with TRBD1 identical over 8 bases. Unmatched junction bases numbered 8, after V lost 6 bases and J lost 7 bases. Germline V gives CDR1 SNHLY, CDR2 FYNNEI. The CDR3 has 14 residues. The CDR3 spells CASSRQGMGQPQHF. The DNA for the CDR3 is TGTGCCAGCAGCCGACAGGGGATGGGGCAGCCCCAGCATTTT.

The chain couples TRBV29-1 to TRBJ2-1, with 7 bases identical to TRBD1. After removal of 5 bases from V and 6 bases from J, the junction contained 1 base not matched to a gene. The CDR3 is 11 amino acids. In germline, CDR1 is SQVTM, CDR2 ANQGSEA. The CDR3 region is CSVPGGNEQFF. CDR3 coding DNA: TGCAGCGTTCCAGGGGGCAATGAGCAGTTCTTC.

The genes are TRBV19 and TRBJ2-3, with 8 nucleotides matching TRBD2. The CDR3 has 15 residues. The germline CDR1 and CDR2 sequences are LNHDA and SQIVND (reference sequence). With V trimmed by 3 bases and J by 4 bases, 6 bases remained unmatched. The CDR3 nucleotides read TGTGCCAGTAGTATGAGTGCGGGAGGTCCAGATACGCAGTATTTT. It specifies CASSMSAGGPDTQYF.

The chain employs TRBV27 and TRBJ2-7, with D possibly being TRBD1 (5 bases). The germline gives CDR1 MNHEY, CDR2 SMNVEV (reference sequence). Trimming took off 6 bases at V and 2 bases at J, with 11 bases between the two ends. The CDR3 runs to 13 residues. The CDR3 loop is CASSPLGAYEQYF. CDR3 bases: TGTGCCAGCAGCCCCTTAGGGGCCTACGAGCAGTACTTC.

V gene TRBV5-5 combines with J gene TRBJ2-5; 10 bases fit TRBD2. Germline-derived CDR1 and CDR2 are SGHKS and YYEKEE (reference sequence). CDR3 length: 16 amino acids. V lost 1 base, J lost 4 bases, and 7 bases stayed unmatched. The CDR3 region is CASSLIDSGRPETQYF. DNA for the CDR3: TGTGCCAGCAGCTTGATTGATAGCGGGAGGCCAGAGACCCAGTACTTC.

The count of this clone is one. This chain connects TRBV27 to TRBJ1-6, with a possible D match to TRBD1 (5 bases). The germline V and J ends were trimmed by 2 bases and 6 bases, with 11 bases remaining between them. The CDR3 length is 15 residues. CDR1 is MNHEY and CDR2 is SMNVEV in the germline V gene (reference sequence). Here the CDR3 reads CASSLRGNGNSPLHF. CDR3 bases: TGTGCCAGCAGTTTACGGGGGAACGGTAATTCACCCCTCCACTTT.

The genes are TRBV5-8 and TRBJ1-5; 8 positions match TRBD1. Looked up from germline, CDR1 is SGHTS and CDR2 is YDEGEE. CDR3 length: 16 amino acids. J was trimmed by 0 bases and V by 1 base; bases with no gene match: 3. CDR3 nucleotides: TGTGCCAGCAGCTTGCAGGGGGCCCTTAGCAATCAGCCCCAGCATTTT. This gives the protein CASSLQGALSNQPQHF.

The V and J genes are TRBV30 and TRBJ1-4, with D uncertain. Germline V CDR1 and CDR2: GTSNPN, SVGIG (reference sequence). V lost 1 base to trimming and J lost 7 bases, with 13 bases between them. This CDR3 region has 14 residues. CDR3: CAWSGGWSGEKLFF. The CDR3 DNA sequence: TGTGCCTGGAGTGGTGGCTGGTCGGGTGAAAAACTGTTTTTT.

The rearrangement joins TRBV7-6 to TRBJ2-1; a weak D match, TRBD2 (5 bases). Deletions cut 1 base from V and 3 bases from J, with 10 bases between. Germline CDR1 and CDR2: SGHVS and FNYEAQ. CDR3 length equals 15 residues. The CDR3 DNA follows: TGTGCCAGCAGCTTAGTACTTAGCGTCTACAATGAGCAGTTCTTC. Amino acid sequence: CASSLVLSVYNEQFF.

The V and J genes are TRBV7-9 and TRBJ1-6; D uncertain. This CDR3 contains 15 residues. The V end lost 1 base, the J end lost 10 bases, and 14 bases lay between the germline ends. From germline, CDR1 is SEHNR and CDR2 FQNEAQ (reference sequence). The CDR3 DNA reads as TGTGCCAGCAGCTTAGGAGGATTAGTGAAGTCACCCCTCCACTTT. Translated, it gives CASSLGGLVKSPLHF.

This clone was seen once. At one end, the junction sequence differs from germline, possibly due to a read error. The chain recombines TRBV14 with TRBJ1-2; maybe TRBD1 (5 bases). Per germline, CDR1 SGHDN and CDR2 FVKESK. CDR3 length: 12 residues. Here the CDR3 reads CASSHGEGTADF. The CDR3 DNA is TGTGCCAGCAGCCACGGGGAGGGGACGGCGGACTTC.

The chain combines TRBV28 with TRBJ2-7; D gene unclear. V was shortened by 2 bases and J by 6 bases, with 5 bases between the two germline ends. This CDR3 region has 11 residues. The germline V gene encodes CDR1 MDHEN and CDR2 SYDVKM. CDR3 residues: CASSLVSEQYF. The CDR3 DNA reads TGTGCCAGCAGTTTAGTCAGCGAGCAGTACTTC. Variable domain in full (rest from reference TRBV28 and TRBJ2-7): DVKVTQSSRYLVKRTGEKVFLECVQDMDHENMFWYRQDPGLGLRLIYFSYDVKMKEKGDIPEGYSVSREKKERFSLILESASTNQTSMYLCASSLVSEQYFGPGTRLTVT.

The chain links TRBV4-1 to TRBJ2-1; 12 bases fit TRBD2. Germline-derived CDR1 and CDR2 are MGHRA and YSYEKL. Losses at the gene ends were 1 base for V and 9 bases for J; bases not matched to a gene: 4. This CDR3 has 15 amino acids. CDR3 coding DNA: TGCGCCAGCAGCCAAGGACTAGCGGGAGCGGTTGAGCAGTTCTTC. Protein sequence: CASSQGLAGAVEQFF.

Remarks on this clone: Other DNA sequences in this sample translate to the same CDR3. This rearrangement joins TRBV6-5 to TRBJ1-5; the match to TRBD1 covers 7 bases. J gave up 5 bases and V 6 bases, and 7 bases lay outside the gene matches. This CDR3 region has 14 residues. Germline assignment: CDR1 MNHEY and CDR2 SVGAGI. The CDR3 protein is CASRRGTEDQPQHF. DNA of the CDR3: TGTGCCAGCAGGCGCGGGACAGAGGATCAGCCCCAGCATTTT.

This chain links TRBV20-1 with TRBJ2-5; D not certain. The CDR3 sequence is 11 residues long. The V gene lost 2 bases and the J gene lost 9 bases, with 10 bases spanning the gap. From germline, CDR1 is DFQATT and CDR2 SNEGSKA (reference sequence). Here the CDR3 reads CSARPTRAQYF. The CDR3, as DNA: TGCAGTGCTAGACCGACCCGGGCCCAGTACTTC.

The V call is TRBV5-8, the J call TRBJ1-1, with D possibly matching TRBD1 (5 bases). The germline V gene has CDR1 SGHTS and CDR2 YDEGEE. Trimming cost V 4 bases and J 1 base, with 8 bases left between them. The CDR3 is 13 residues long. The CDR3 here is CASSTGQNTEAFF. As DNA, the CDR3 is TGTGCCAGCAGCACCGGACAGAACACTGAAGCTTTCTTT.